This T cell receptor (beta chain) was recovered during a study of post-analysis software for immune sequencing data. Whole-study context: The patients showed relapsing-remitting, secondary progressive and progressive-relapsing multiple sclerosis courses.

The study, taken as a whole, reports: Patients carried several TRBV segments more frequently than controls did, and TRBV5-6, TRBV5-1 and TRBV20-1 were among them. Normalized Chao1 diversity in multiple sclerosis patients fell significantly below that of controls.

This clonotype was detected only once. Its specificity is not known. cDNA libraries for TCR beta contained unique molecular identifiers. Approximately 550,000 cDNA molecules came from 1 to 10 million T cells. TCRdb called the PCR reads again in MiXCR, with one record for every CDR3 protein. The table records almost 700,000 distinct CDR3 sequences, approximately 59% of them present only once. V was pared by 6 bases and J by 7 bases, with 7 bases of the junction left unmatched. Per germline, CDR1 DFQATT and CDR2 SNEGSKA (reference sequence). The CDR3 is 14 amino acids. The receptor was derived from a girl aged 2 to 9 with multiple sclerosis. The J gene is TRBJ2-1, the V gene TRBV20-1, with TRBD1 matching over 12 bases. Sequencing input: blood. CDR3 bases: TGCAGTGCGGGGGGACAGGGGGCCTGGAATGAGCAGTTCTTC. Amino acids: CSAGGQGAWNEQFF.